A selection of T cell receptor beta chains follows, all from one sample in a study of long-term antiretroviral therapy in people with HIV. Only in-frame clones appear in the TCRdb table, and some are missing; sequencing was by immunoSEQ multiplex PCR. Of tens of thousands of clones listed, roughly 87% are singletons. The sample consisted of unsorted PBMCs, taken 2 years after starting antiretroviral therapy. These receptor sequences come from a man in his fifties with HIV. The CDR3 runs from the conserved cysteine through the conserved F or W. The D gene is left open where the match is weak. The size of a clone is reported for some rows only, either as once, few or many, or as a class for expanded clones.

size,D,J,V,CDR3,DNA
once,TRBD1,TRBJ1-1,TRBV5-1,CASKNPDRGSTEAFF,TGCGCCAGCAAGAACCCGGACAGGGGGAGCACTGAAGCTTTCTTT
NA,NA,TRBJ2-2,TRBV7-9,CASSSDLNTGELFF,TGTGCCAGCAGCTCCGATTTGAACACCGGGGAGCTGTTTTTT
NA,NA,TRBJ1-5,TRBV7-2,CASSLRWSSNQPQHF,TGTGCCAGCAGCTTGAGGTGGTCAAGCAATCAGCCCCAGCATTTT
NA,NA,TRBJ2-3,TRBV6-4,CAPAIDKDTDTQYF,TGTGCCCCAGCAATAGACAAAGACACAGATACGCAGTATTTT
once,NA,TRBJ1-2,TRBV11-2,CASSQRMDGDYGYTF,TGTGCCAGCAGCCAACGAATGGACGGAGACTATGGCTACACCTTC
NA,NA,TRBJ2-2,TRBV25-1,CASSGYESGRNTGELFF,TGTGCCAGCAGTGGCTATGAATCGGGCCGGAACACCGGGGAGCTGTTTTTT
NA,NA,TRBJ1-3,TRBV4-1,CASSQDPGQLGNTIYF,TGCGCCAGCAGCCAAGACCCTGGGCAGTTGGGAAACACCATATATTTT
once,TRBD1,TRBJ2-1,TRBV19,CASSLGTGGRNEQFF,TGTGCCAGTAGTCTCGGGACAGGAGGGCGCAATGAGCAGTTCTTC
NA,TRBD1,TRBJ1-1,TRBV11-2,CASSSGQPWNTEAFF,TGTGCCAGCAGCTCGGGACAGCCGTGGAACACTGAAGCTTTCTTT
NA,NA,TRBJ1-4,TRBV25-1,CASSEGRGGGEKLFF,TGTGCCAGCAGTGAGGGTAGGGGCGGCGGAGAAAAACTGTTTTTT
NA,TRBD2,TRBJ2-7,TRBV4-3,CASSQDVAGGGYEQYF,TGCGCCAGCAGCCAAGATGTAGCGGGGGGCGGATACGAGCAGTACTTC
NA,NA,TRBJ2-6,TRBV15,CATSRDATSGANVLTF,TGTGCCACCAGCAGAGATGCCACATCTGGGGCCAACGTCCTGACTTTC
NA,NA,TRBJ1-1,TRBV4-3,CASSQTENTEAFF,TGCGCCAGCAGCCAAACCGAGAACACTGAAGCTTTCTTT
NA,NA,TRBJ2-1,TRBV7-3,CASSLLGWPPPYNEQFF,TGTGCCAGCAGCTTACTTGGCTGGCCACCACCTTACAATGAGCAGTTCTTC
NA,NA,TRBJ2-1,TRBV7-3,CASSLTPESSYNEQFF,TGTGCCAGCAGCTTAACCCCGGAGAGCTCCTACAATGAGCAGTTCTTC
NA,NA,TRBJ2-7,TRBV6-5,CASSYTAVSYEQYF,TGTGCCAGCAGTTACACGGCGGTCTCCTACGAGCAGTACTTC
NA,NA,TRBJ1-5,TRBV11-2,CASSLGGYQPQHF,TGTGCCAGCAGCTTAGGAGGGTATCAGCCCCAGCATTTT
NA,NA,TRBJ2-5,TRBV7-2,CATAPGGQETQYF,TGTGCCACCGCCCCTGGTGGGCAAGAGACCCAGTACTTC
NA,TRBD1,TRBJ1-1,TRBV28,CASSYSPGQGPAEAFF,TGTGCCAGCAGTTATTCTCCGGGACAGGGGCCCGCTGAAGCTTTCTTT
NA,NA,TRBJ1-2,TRBV10-1,CASSASTRGPWNYGYTF,TGCGCCAGCAGTGCATCGACACGGGGGCCATGGAACTATGGCTACACCTTC
NA,NA,TRBJ2-4,TRBV29-1,CSVEIGPAGIQYF,TGCAGCGTTGAGATCGGACCCGCGGGCATTCAGTACTTC
NA,TRBD1,TRBJ1-2,TRBV5-4,CASSQDRGSLHGYTF,TGCGCCAGCAGCCAAGACAGGGGGTCGCTTCATGGCTACACCTTC
NA,TRBD1,TRBJ2-7,TRBV5-8,CASSWDRGSYEQYF,TGTGCCAGCAGTTGGGACAGGGGTTCCTACGAGCAGTACTTC
NA,TRBD2,TRBJ2-7,TRBV18,CASSSRGVEYEQYF,TGTGCCAGCTCATCACGGGGGGTCGAGTACGAGCAGTACTTC
once,TRBD1,TRBJ1-2,TRBV28,CASSRASYRRDRAYGYTF,TGTGCCAGCAGTCGCGCCTCATATAGGAGGGACAGGGCCTATGGCTACACCTTC
NA,NA,TRBJ2-7,TRBV28,CASIPGPLYEQYF,TGTGCCAGCATCCCGGGACCGCTCTACGAGCAGTACTTC
NA,NA,TRBJ1-2,TRBV7-9,CASSSGAGNYGYTF,TGTGCCAGCAGCTCAGGGGCAGGGAACTATGGCTACACCTTC
NA,NA,TRBJ2-1,TRBV12-1,CASSWGAPHSTSYNEQFF,TGTGCCAGCAGCTGGGGGGCTCCCCACAGTACGTCCTACAATGAGCAGTTCTTC
NA,NA,TRBJ2-2,TRBV10-2,CASSDWPTGELFF,TGCGCCAGCAGTGATTGGCCGACCGGGGAGCTGTTTTTT
NA,TRBD1,TRBJ2-5,TRBV5-4,CASSLQGDVETQYF,TGTGCCAGCAGTCTACAGGGGGATGTGGAGACCCAGTACTTC
NA,TRBD2,TRBJ2-1,TRBV9,CASSVGAGVYNEQFF,TGTGCCAGCAGCGTAGGAGCGGGGGTCTACAATGAGCAGTTCTTC
NA,NA,TRBJ2-2,TRBV9,CASSPRGTVNTGELFF,TGTGCCAGCAGCCCTCGAGGGACGGTGAACACCGGGGAGCTGTTTTTT
NA,TRBD1,TRBJ1-1,TRBV30,CAWSFLGQGARSEAFF,TGTGCCTGGAGTTTCCTAGGGCAGGGGGCTCGGTCTGAAGCTTTCTTT
NA,TRBD1,TRBJ1-2,TRBV7-9,CASSLGQGANYGYTF,TGTGCCAGCAGCCTTGGACAGGGGGCTAACTATGGCTACACCTTC
NA,NA,TRBJ1-2,TRBV19,CASTDDWGSLINYGYTF,TGTGCCAGTACCGATGATTGGGGATCCTTAATCAACTATGGCTACACCTTC
once,TRBD2,TRBJ2-7,TRBV11-2,CASSLIAGDLGEQYF,TGTGCCAGCAGCTTAATAGCGGGAGATTTGGGTGAGCAGTACTTC
NA,TRBD1,TRBJ2-7,TRBV5-4,CASSPGGSVYEQYF,TGTGCCAGCAGTCCAGGGGGCTCGGTATACGAGCAGTACTTC
few,NA,TRBJ1-3,TRBV11-2,CASSFSSTASGNTIYF,TGTGCCAGCAGCTTCTCGAGTACGGCCTCTGGAAACACCATATATTTT
NA,NA,TRBJ1-5,TRBV19,CASKGQNQPQHF,TGTGCCAGTAAAGGCCAGAATCAGCCCCAGCATTTT
NA,NA,TRBJ2-5,TRBV29-1,CSVEDFETQYF,TGCAGCGTTGAAGATTTCGAGACCCAGTACTTC
NA,TRBD1,TRBJ1-5,TRBV19,CASSFLTGEGQPQHF,TGTGCCAGTAGTTTCTTAACAGGGGAAGGACAGCCCCAGCATTTT
NA,TRBD1,TRBJ2-7,TRBV7-9,CASSLGQVSYEQYF,TGTGCCAGCAGCTTGGGACAGGTTTCCTACGAGCAGTACTTC
NA,NA,TRBJ1-1,TRBV10-3,CAISNQERTEAFF,TGTGCCATCAGTAATCAGGAAAGGACTGAAGCTTTCTTT
NA,NA,TRBJ1-5,TRBV19,CASSWGHSNQPQHF,TGTGCCAGTAGTTGGGGGCACAGCAATCAGCCCCAGCATTTT
NA,NA,TRBJ1-2,TRBV6-5,CASSLGPNYGYTF,TGTGCCAGCAGCCTCGGACCGAACTATGGCTACACCTTC
NA,TRBD1,TRBJ2-2,TRBV11-2,CASSPRTGATLVELFF,TGTGCCAGCAGCCCTAGGACAGGGGCAACACTTGTGGAGCTGTTTTTT
NA,TRBD1,TRBJ1-2,TRBV7-8,CASSRSRDRDHGYTF,TGTGCCAGCAGCCGGTCCCGGGACAGGGATCATGGCTACACCTTC
NA,NA,TRBJ2-5,TRBV11-2,CASSLGVIRQETQYF,TGTGCCAGCAGCTTAGGGGTCATCCGACAAGAGACCCAGTACTTC